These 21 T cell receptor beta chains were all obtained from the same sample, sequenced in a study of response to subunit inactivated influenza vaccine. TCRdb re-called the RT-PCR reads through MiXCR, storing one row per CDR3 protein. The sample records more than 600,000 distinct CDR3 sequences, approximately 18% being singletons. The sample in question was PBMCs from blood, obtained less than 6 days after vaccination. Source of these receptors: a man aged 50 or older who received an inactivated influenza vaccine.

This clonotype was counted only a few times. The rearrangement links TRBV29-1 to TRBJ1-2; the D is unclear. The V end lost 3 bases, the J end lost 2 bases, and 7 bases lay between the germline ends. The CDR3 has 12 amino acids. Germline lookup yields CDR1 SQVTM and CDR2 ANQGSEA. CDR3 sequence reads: CSVDAGNYGYTF. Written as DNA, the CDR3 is TGCAGCGTTGATGCTGGGAACTATGGCTACACCTTC.

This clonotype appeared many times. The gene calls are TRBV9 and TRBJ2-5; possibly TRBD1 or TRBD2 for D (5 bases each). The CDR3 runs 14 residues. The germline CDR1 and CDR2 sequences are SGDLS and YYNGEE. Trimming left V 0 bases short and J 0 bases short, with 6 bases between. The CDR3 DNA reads TGTGCCAGCAGCGTAGGGGGGAACCAAGAGACCCAGTACTTC. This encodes CASSVGGNQETQYF.

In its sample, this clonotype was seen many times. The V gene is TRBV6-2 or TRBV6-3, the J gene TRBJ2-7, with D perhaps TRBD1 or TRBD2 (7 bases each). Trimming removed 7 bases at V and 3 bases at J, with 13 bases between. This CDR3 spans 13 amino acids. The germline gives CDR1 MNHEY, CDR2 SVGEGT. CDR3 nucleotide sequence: TGTGCCAGCAAGACAGGGAGGGACTACGAGCAGTACTTC. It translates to CASKTGRDYEQYF.

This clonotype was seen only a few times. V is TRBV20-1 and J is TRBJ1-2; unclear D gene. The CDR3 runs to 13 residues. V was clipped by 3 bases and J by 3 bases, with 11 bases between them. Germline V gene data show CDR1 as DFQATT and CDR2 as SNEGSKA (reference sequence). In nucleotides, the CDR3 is TGCAGTGCTAGGGCCCAGCTTGACTATGGCTACACCTTC. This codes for CSARAQLDYGYTF.

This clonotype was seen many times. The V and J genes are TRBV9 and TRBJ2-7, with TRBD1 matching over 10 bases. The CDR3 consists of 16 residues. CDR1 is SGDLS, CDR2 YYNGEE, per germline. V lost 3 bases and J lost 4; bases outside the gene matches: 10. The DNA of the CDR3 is TGTGCCAGCAGCGCCGGGGGGACAGGGGCAATATACGAGCAGTACTTC. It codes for CASSAGGTGAIYEQYF.

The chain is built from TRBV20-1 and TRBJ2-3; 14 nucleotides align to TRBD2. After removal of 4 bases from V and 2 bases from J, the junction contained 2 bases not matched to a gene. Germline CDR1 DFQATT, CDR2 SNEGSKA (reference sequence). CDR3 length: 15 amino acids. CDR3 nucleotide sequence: TGCAGTGCTACGGGACTAGCGGGAGTCACAGATACGCAGTATTTT. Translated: CSATGLAGVTDTQYF.

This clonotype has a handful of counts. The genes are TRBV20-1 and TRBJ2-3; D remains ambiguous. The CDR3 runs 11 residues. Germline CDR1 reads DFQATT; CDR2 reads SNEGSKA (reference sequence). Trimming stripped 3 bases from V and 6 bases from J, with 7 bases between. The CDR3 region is CSARAFDTQYF. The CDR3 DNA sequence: TGCAGTGCTAGGGCCTTTGATACGCAGTATTTT.

The CDR3 loop reads CASSAVGNYEQYF. The DNA for the CDR3 is TGTGCCAGCAGCGCAGTCGGGAACTACGAGCAGTACTTC. The chain employs TRBV7-2 and TRBJ2-7; D possibly corresponds to TRBD2 (5 bases). Germline lookup yields CDR1 SGHTA and CDR2 FQGNSA. The CDR3 covers 13 residues. The V end lost 5 bases, the J end lost 3 bases, and 11 bases lay between the germline ends.

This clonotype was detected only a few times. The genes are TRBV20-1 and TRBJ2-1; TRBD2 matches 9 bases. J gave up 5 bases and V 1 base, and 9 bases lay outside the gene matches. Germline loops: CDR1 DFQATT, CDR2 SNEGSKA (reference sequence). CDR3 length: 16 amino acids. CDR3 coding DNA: TGCAGTGCTAGAGGGATTAGCGGGGGCTTCGACAATGAGCAGTTCTTC. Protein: CSARGISGGFDNEQFF.

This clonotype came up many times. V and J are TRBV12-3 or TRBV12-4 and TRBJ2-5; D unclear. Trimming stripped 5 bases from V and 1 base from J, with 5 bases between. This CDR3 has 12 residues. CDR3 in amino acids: CASSHLQETQYF. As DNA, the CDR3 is TGTGCCAGCAGTCACCTCCAAGAGACCCAGTACTTC.

The CDR3 DNA sequence: TGTGCCAGCAGAACACTGGGGCATACGCAGTATTTT. Its translation: CASRTLGHTQYF. The chain carries TRBV6-5 and TRBJ2-3, with D possibly being TRBD1 (5 bases). This CDR3 has 12 residues. V lost 6 bases, J lost 7 bases, and 11 bases lay in between. Germline-derived CDR1 and CDR2 are MNHEY and SVGAGI.

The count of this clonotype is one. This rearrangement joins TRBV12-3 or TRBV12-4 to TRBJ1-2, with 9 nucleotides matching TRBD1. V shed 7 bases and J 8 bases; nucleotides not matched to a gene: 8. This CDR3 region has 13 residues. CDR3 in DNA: TGTGCCAGCACCACCGGGACAGGGATCGGCTACACCTTC. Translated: CASTTGTGIGYTF.

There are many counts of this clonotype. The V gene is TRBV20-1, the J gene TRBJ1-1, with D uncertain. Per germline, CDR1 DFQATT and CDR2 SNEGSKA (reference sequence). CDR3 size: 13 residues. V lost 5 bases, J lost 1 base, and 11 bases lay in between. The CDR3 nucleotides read TGCAGTGCTCCCAACCCGGGGAACACTGAAGCTTTCTTT. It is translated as CSAPNPGNTEAFF.

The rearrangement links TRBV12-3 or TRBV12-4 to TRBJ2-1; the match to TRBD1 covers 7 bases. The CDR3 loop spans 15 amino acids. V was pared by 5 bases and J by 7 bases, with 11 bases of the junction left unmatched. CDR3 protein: CASSRRDRAWNEQFF. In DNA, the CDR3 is TGTGCCAGCAGTCGCCGAGACAGGGCGTGGAATGAGCAGTTCTTC.

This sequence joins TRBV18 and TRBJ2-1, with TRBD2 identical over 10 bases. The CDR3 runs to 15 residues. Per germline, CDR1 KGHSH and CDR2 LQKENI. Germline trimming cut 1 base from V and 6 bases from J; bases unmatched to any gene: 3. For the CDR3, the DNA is TGTGCCAGCTCACCACAAACTAGCGGGACCAATGAGCAGTTCTTC. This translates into CASSPQTSGTNEQFF.

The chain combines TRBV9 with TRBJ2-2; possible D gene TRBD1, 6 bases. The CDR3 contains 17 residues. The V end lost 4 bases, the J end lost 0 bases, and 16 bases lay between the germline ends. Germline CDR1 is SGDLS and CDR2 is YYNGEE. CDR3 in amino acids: CASSSPRTVANTGELFF. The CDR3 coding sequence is TGTGCCAGCAGCTCTCCCCGGACAGTCGCGAACACCGGGGAGCTGTTTTTT.

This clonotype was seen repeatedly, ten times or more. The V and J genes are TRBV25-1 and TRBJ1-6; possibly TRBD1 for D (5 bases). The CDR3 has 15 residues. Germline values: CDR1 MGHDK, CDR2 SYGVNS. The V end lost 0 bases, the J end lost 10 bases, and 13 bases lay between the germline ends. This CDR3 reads CASSEYGGFGSPLHF. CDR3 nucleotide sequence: TGTGCCAGCAGTGAATATGGGGGATTTGGGTCACCCCTCCACTTT.

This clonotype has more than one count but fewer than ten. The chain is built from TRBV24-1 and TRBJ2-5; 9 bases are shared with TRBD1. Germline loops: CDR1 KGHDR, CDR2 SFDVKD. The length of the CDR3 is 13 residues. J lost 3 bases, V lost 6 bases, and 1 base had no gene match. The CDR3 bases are TGTGCCACCAGTCGACAGGGGGAAGAGACCCAGTACTTC. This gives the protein CATSRQGEETQYF.

The CDR3: CASSPMAGAQETQYF. In DNA, the CDR3 is TGTGCCAGCTCACCGATGGCGGGGGCCCAAGAGACCCAGTACTTC. This chain joins TRBV18 and TRBJ2-5; possible D gene TRBD2, 7 bases. V gave up 3 bases and J gave up 1 base, with 12 bases separating them. The CDR3 is 15 amino acids. Germline V gene sequence: CDR1 KGHSH, CDR2 LQKENI.

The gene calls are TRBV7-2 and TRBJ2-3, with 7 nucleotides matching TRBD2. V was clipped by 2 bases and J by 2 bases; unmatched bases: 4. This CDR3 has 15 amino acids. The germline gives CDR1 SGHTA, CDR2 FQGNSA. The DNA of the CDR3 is TGTGCCAGCAGCTTAAGGGCGGGAGTCACAGATACGCAGTATTTT. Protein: CASSLRAGVTDTQYF.

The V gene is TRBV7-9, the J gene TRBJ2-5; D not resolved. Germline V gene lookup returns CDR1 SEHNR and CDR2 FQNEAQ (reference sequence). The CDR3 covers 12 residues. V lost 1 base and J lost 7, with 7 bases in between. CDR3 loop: CASSLGVRTQYF. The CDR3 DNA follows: TGTGCCAGCAGCTTAGGGGTACGGACCCAGTACTTC.